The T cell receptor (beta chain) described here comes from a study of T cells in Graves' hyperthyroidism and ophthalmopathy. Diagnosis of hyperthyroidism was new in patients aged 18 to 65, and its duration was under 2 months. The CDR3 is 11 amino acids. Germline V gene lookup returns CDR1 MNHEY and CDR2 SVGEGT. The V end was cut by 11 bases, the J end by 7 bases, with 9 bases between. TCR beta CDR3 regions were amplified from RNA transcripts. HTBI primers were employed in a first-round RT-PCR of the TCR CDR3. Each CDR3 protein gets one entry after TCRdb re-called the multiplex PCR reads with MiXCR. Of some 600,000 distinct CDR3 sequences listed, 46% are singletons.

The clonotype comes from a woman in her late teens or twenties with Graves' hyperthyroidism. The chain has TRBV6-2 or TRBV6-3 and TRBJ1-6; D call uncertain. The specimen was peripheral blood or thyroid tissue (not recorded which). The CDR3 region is CAWSSNSPLHF. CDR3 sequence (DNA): TGTGCCTGGAGTTCGAATTCACCCCTCCACTTT.